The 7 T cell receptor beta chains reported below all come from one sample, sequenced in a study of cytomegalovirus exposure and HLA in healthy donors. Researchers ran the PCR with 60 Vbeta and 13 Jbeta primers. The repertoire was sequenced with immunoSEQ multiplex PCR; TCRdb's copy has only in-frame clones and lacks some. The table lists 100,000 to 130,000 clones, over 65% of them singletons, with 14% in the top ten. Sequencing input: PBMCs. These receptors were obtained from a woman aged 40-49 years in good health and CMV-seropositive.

CDR3 sequence: CSASEETQYF. The CDR3 DNA sequence: TGCAGTGCTAGTGAGGAGACCCAGTACTTC. J is TRBJ2-5 and V is TRBV20-1, with D hard to call. CDR1 is DFQATT, CDR2 SNEGSKA, per germline (reference sequence). Deletions cut 3 bases from V and 5 bases from J, with 4 bases between. This CDR3 comprises 10 residues.

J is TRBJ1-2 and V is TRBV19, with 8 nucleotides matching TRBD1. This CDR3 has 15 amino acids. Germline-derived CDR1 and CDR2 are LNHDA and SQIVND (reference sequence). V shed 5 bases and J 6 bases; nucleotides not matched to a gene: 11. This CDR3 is CASSLGQGAPDGYTF. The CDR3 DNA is TGTGCCAGTAGTTTAGGACAGGGAGCACCGGATGGCTACACCTTC.

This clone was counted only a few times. The CDR3 region has the DNA TGTGCCAGTGAGAACAGGGGCCTCTCTGGAAACACCATATATTTT. This translates into CASENRGLSGNTIYF. V gene TRBV7-2 combines with J gene TRBJ1-3; 7 bases are a match to TRBD1. This CDR3 spans 15 amino acids. Germline-derived CDR1 and CDR2 are SGHTA and FQGNSA. Unmatched junction bases numbered 8, after V lost 9 bases and J lost 0 bases.

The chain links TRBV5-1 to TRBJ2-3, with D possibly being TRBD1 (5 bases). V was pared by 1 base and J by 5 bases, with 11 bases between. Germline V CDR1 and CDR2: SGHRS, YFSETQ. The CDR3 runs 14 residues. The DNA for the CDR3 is TGCGCCAGCAGCTTGAAGCAGGGTGGAGATACGCAGTATTTT. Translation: CASSLKQGGDTQYF.

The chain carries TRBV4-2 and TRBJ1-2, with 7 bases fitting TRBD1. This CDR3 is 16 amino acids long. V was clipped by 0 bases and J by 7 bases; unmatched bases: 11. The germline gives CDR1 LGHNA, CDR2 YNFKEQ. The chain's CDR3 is CASSQDGGGATGGYTF. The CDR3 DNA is TGTGCCAGCAGCCAAGATGGAGGGGGCGCAACGGGTGGCTACACCTTC.

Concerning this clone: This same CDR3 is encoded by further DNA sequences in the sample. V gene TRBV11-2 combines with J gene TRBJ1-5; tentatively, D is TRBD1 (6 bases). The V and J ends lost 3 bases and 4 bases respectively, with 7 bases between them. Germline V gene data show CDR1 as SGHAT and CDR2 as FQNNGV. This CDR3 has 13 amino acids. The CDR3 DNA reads TGTGCCAGCAGCTTGGACAGAAATCAGCCCCAGCATTTT. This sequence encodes CASSLDRNQPQHF.

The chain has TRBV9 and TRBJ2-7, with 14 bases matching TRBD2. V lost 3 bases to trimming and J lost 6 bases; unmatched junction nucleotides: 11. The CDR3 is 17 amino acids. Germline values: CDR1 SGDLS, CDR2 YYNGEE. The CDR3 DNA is TGTGCCAGCAGCGCCGGGACTAGCGGGAGCTTACGTGGCGAGCAGTACTTC. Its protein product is CASSAGTSGSLRGEQYF.